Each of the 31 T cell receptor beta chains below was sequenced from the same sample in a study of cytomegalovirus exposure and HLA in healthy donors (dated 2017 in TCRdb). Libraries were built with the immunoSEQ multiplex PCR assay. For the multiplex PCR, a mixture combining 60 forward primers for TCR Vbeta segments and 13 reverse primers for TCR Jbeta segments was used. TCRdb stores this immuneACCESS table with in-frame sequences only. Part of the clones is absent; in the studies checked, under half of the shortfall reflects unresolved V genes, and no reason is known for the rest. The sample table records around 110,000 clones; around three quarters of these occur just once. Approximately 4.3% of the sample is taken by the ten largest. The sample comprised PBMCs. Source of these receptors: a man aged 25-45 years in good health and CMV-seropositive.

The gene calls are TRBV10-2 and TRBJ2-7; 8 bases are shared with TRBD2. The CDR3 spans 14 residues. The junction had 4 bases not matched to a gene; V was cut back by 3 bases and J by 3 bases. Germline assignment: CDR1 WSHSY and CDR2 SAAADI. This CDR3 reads CASSEPGTSYEQYF. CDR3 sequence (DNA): TGCGCCAGCAGTGAACCCGGGACTAGCTACGAGCAGTACTTC.

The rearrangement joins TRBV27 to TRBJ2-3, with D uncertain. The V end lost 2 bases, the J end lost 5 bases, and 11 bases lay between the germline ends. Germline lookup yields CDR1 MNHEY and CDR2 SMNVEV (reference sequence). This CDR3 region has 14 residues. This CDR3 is CASSLAGLEDTQYF. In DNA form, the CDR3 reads TGTGCCAGCAGTTTAGCAGGCCTGGAAGATACGCAGTATTTT.

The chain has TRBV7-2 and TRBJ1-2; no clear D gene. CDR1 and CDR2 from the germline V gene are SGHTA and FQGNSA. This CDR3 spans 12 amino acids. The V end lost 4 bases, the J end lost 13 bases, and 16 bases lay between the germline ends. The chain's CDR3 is CASSSTGSTCTF. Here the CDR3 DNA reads TGTGCCAGCAGCTCAACCGGGAGTACGTGCACCTTC.

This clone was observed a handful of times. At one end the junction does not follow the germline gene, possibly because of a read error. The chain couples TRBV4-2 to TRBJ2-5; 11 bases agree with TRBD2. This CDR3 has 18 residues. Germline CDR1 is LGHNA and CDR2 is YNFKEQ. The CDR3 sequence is CASSSPGTSGSLQGTQYF. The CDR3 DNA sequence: TGTGCCAGCAGCTCCCCCGGTACTAGCGGGAGCTTGCAAGGGACCCAGTACTTC.

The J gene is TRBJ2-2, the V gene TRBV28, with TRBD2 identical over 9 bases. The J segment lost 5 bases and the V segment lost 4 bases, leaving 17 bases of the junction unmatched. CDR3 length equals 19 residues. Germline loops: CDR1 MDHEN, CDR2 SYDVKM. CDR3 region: CASSSLRMASGVLTGELFF. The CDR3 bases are TGTGCCAGCAGTTCTCTCAGGATGGCTAGCGGGGTTCTAACCGGGGAGCTGTTTTTT.

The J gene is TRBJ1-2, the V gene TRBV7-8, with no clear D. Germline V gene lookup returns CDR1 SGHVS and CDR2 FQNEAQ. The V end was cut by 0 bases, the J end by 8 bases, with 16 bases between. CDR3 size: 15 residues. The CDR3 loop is CASSLALVTPGGYTF. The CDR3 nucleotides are TGTGCCAGCAGCTTAGCTTTGGTAACTCCCGGGGGCTACACCTTC.

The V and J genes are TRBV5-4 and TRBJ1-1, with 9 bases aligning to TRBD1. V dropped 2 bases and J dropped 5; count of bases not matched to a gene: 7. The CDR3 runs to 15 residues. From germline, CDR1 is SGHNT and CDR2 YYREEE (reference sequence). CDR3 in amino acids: CASSFSNRGRTEAFF. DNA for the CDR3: TGTGCCAGCAGCTTTAGTAACAGGGGGCGGACTGAAGCTTTCTTT.

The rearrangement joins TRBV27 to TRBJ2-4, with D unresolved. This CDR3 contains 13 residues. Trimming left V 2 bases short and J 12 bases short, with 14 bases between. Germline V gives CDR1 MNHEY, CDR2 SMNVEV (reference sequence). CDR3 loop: CASSLAIGVSQYF. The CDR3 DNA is TGTGCCAGCAGTTTAGCTATTGGAGTCAGTCAGTACTTC.

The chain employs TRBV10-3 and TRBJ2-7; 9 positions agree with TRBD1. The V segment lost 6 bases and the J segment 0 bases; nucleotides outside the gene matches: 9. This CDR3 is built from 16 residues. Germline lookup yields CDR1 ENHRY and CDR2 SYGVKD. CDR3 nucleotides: TGTGCCATCAGGTCCACAGGGGGCCATCTCTCCTACGAGCAGTACTTC. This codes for CAIRSTGGHLSYEQYF.

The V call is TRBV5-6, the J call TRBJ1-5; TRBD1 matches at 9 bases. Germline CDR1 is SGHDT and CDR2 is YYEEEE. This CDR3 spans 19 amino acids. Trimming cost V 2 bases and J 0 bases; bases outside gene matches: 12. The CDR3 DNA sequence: TGTGCCAGCAGCTTTAGGAGGGGACAGGGTCTTTATAGCAATCAGCCCCAGCATTTT. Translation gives CASSFRRGQGLYSNQPQHF.

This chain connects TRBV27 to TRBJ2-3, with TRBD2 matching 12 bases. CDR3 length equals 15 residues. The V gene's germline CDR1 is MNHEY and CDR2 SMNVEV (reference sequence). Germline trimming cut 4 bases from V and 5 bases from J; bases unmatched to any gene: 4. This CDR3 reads CASSSEGLAGDTQYF. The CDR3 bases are TGTGCCAGCAGTTCAGAGGGACTAGCGGGAGATACGCAGTATTTT.

The CDR3 sequence: CASSGVRGGYNEQFF. The CDR3 coding sequence is TGTGCCAGCAGTGGTGTCCGGGGTGGATACAATGAGCAGTTCTTC. The rearrangement joins TRBV25-1 to TRBJ2-1, with D possibly TRBD2 on 5 matching bases. V was trimmed by 4 bases and J by 4 bases, leaving 14 bases between them. The CDR3 extends over 15 amino acids. CDR1 is MGHDK, CDR2 SYGVNS, per germline.

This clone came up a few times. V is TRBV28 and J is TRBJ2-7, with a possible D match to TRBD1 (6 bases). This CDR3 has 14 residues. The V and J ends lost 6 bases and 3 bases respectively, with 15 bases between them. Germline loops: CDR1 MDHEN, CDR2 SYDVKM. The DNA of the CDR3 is TGTGCCAGCAGCTACACCTCGACAGGCTACGAGCAGTACTTC. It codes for CASSYTSTGYEQYF.

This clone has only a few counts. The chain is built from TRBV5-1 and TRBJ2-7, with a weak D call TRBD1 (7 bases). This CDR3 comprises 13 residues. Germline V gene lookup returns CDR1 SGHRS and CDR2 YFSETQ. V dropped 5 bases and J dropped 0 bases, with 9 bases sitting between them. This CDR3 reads CASRRDSSYEQYF. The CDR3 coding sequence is TGCGCCAGCAGGCGGGACAGCTCCTACGAGCAGTACTTC.

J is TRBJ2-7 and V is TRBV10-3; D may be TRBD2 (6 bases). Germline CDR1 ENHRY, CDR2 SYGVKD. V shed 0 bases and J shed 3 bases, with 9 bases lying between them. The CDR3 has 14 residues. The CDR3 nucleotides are TGTGCCATCAGTGAGTCTCCGGACTACTACGAGCAGTACTTC. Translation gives CAISESPDYYEQYF.

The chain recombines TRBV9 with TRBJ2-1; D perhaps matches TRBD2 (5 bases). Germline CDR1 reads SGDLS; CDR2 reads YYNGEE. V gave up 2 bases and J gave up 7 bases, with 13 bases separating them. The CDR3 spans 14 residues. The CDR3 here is CASSVEGWVNEQFF. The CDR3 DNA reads TGTGCCAGCAGCGTCGAGGGTTGGGTTAATGAGCAGTTCTTC.

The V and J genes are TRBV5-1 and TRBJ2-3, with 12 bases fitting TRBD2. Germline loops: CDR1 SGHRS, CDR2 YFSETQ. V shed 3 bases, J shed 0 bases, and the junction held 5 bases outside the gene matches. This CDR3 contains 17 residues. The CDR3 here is CASSSGLAGLSTDTQYF. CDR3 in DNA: TGCGCCAGCAGCTCGGGACTAGCGGGTCTGAGCACAGATACGCAGTATTTT.

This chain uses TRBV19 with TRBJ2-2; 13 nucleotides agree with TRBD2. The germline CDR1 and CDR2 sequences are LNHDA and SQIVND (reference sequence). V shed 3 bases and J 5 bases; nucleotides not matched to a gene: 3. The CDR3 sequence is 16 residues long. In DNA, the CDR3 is TGTGCCAGTAGTATGAGACTAGCGGGAGGTACCGGGGAGCTGTTTTTT. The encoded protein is CASSMRLAGGTGELFF. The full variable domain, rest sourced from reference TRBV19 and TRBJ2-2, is DGGITQSPKYLFRKEGQNVTLSCEQNLNHDAMYWYRQDPGQGLRLIYYSQIVNDFQKGDIAEGYSVSREKKESFPLTVTSAQKNPTAFYLCASSMRLAGGTGELFFGEGSRLTVL.

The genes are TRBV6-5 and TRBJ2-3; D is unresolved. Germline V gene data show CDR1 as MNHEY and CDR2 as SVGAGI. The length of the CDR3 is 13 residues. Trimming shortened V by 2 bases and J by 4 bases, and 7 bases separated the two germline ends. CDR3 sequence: CASSYVIADTQYF. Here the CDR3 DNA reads TGTGCCAGCAGTTACGTGATAGCAGATACGCAGTATTTT.

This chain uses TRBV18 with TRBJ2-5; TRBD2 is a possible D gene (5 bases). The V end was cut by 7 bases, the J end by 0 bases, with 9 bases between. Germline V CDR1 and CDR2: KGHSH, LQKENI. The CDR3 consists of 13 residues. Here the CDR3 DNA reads TGTGCCAGCTTCACGGGATACCAAGAGACCCAGTACTTC. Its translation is CASFTGYQETQYF. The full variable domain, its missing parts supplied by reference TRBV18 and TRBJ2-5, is NAGVMQNPRHLVRRRGQEARLRCSPMKGHSHVYWYRQLPEEGLKFMVYLQKENIIDESGMPKERFSAEFPKEGPSILRIQQVVRGDSAAYFCASFTGYQETQYFGPGTRLLVL.

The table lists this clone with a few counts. The CDR3 coding sequence is TGTGCCAGCAGCGCCACAGGGGGCTCCTACGAGCAGTACTTC. Amino acids: CASSATGGSYEQYF. The chain is built from TRBV2 and TRBJ2-7, with 8 bases fitting TRBD1. Germline V gene data show CDR1 as SNHLY and CDR2 as FYNNEI. With 6 bases clipped from V and 0 bases from J, the junction kept 4 bases outside the gene matches. The CDR3 runs to 14 residues.

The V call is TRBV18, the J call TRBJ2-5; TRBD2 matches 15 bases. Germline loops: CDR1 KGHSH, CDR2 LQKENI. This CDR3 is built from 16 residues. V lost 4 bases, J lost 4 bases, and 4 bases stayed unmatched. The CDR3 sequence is CASSRGLAGGGETQYF. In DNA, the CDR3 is TGTGCCAGCTCACGCGGACTAGCGGGAGGGGGAGAGACCCAGTACTTC.

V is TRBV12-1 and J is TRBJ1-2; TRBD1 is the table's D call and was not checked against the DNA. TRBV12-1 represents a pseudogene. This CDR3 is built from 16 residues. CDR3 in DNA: TGTGCCAGCAGCTTTTCCGGGACAGGGGATTTTTGGGGCTACACCTTC. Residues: CASSFSGTGDFWGYTF.

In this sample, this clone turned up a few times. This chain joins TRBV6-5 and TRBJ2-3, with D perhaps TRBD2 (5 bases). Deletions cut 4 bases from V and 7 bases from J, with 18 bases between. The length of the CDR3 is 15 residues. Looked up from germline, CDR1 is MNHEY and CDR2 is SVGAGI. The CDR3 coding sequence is TGTGCCAGCAGTTTACTAGATGGTGACTCTCATACGCAGTATTTT. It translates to CASSLLDGDSHTQYF.

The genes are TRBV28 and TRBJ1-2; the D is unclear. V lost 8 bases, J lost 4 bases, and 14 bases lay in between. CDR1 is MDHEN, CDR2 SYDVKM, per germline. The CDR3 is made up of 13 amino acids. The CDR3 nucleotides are TGTGCCAGCGTGGTAGCGCCCAGCTATGGCTACACCTTC. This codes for CASVVAPSYGYTF.

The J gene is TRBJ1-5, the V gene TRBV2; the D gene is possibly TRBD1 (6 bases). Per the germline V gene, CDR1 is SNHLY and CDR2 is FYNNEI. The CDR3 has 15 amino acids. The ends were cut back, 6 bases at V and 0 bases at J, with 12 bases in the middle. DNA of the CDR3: TGTGCCAGCAGGGAGGACAGCTATAGCAATCAGCCCCAGCATTTT. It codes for CASREDSYSNQPQHF.

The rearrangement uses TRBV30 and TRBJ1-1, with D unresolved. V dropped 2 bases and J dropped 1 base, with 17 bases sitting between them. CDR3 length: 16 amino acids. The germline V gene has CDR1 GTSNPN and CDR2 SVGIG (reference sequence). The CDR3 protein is CAWSPYVDSSNTEAFF. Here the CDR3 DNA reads TGTGCCTGGAGTCCTTACGTAGATTCCTCGAACACTGAAGCTTTCTTT. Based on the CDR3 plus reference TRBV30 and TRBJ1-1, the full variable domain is SQTIHQWPATLVQPVGSPLSLECTVEGTSNPNLYWYRQAAGRGLQLLFYSVGIGQISSEVPQNLSASRPQDRQFILSSKKLLLSDSGFYLCAWSPYVDSSNTEAFFGQGTRLTVV.

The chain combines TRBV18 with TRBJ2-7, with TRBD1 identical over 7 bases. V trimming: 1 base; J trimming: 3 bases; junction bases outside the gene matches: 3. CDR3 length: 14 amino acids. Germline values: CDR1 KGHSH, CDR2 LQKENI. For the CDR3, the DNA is TGTGCCAGCTCACCACAGGGGGCCGTCTACGAGCAGTACTTC. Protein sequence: CASSPQGAVYEQYF.

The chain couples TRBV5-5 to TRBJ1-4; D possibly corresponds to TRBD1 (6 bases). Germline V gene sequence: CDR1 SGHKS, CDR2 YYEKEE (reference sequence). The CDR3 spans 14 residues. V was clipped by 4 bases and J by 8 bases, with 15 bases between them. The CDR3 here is CASSGLGAEEKLFF. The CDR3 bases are TGTGCCAGCAGCGGATTGGGGGCTGAGGAAAAACTGTTTTTT.

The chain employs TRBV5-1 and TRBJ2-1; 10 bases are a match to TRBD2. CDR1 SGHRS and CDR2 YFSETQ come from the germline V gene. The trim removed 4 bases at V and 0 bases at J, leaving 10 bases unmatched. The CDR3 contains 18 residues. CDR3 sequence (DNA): TGCGCCAGCAGCCCGGCCCCCAGCGGGGGGGGCTCCTACAATGAGCAGTTCTTC. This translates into CASSPAPSGGGSYNEQFF.

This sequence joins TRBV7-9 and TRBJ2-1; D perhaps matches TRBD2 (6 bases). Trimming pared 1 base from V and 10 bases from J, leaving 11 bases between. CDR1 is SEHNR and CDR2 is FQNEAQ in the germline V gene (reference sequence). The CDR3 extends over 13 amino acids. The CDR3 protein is CASSLVQEGEQFF. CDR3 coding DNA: TGTGCCAGCAGCTTAGTTCAGGAGGGAGAGCAGTTCTTC.